This T cell receptor beta chain was recovered during a study of spatial heterogeneity in lung cancer. Study-level information: Detected beta-chain sequences consistently exceeded alpha-chain sequences. Notes on the study in general: The study found that expanded intratumoral alpha and beta TCR counts tracked tumor mutation counts.

The sample holds many counts of this clonotype. Its target is unknown. Time point here: sample taken at primary tumor resection. Researchers sequenced whole RNA taken from tumor, nontumor lung or frozen PBMC without sorting. TCRdb redid the calling of the 5' RACE reads with MiXCR, one entry per CDR3 protein. The sample has about 22,000 distinct CDR3 sequences; more than 2.5% are singletons. The CDR3 covers 17 residues. From germline, CDR1 is MNHEY and CDR2 SVGAGI. Trimming left V 2 bases short and J 4 bases short, with 19 bases between. The J gene is TRBJ2-3, the V gene TRBV6-5, with a weak D call TRBD2 (5 bases). The sample was lung tumor tissue, taken at surgery. This clonotype originated in a male donor with early-stage non-small cell lung cancer. CDR3 coding DNA: TGTGCCAGCAGTTACCGTCGTTATAGCGTGAGCGCAGATACGCAGTATTTT. The encoded protein is CASSYRRYSVSADTQYF.